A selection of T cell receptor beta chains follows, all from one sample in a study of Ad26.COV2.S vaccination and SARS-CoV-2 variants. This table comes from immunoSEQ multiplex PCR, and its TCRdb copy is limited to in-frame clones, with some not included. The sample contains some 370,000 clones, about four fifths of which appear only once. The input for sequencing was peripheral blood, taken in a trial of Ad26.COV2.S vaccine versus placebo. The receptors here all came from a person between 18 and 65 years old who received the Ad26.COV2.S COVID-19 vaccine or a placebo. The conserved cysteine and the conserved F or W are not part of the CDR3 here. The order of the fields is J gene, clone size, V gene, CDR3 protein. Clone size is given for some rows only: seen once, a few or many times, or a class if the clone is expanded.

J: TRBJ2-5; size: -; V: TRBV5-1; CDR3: ASSSPGGQETQY
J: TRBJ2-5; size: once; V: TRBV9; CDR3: ASSPGTVKETQY
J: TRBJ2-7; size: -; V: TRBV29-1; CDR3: SVEGGNNYEQY
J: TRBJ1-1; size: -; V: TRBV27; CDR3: ASSGSTEAF
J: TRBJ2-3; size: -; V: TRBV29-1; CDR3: SAGHPTDTQY
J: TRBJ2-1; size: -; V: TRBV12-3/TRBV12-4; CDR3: ASSQGYNEQF
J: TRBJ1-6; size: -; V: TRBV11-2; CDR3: ASSLDQRSPLH
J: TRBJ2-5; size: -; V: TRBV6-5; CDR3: ASSLRDSQETQY
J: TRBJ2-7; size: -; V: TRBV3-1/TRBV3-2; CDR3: ASSQDYHSQGHEQY
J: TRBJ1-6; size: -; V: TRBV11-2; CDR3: ASSRSRNSPLH
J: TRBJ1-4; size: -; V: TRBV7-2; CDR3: ASSQKDRGRSNEKLF
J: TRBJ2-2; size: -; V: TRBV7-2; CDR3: ASSLFLTAGTTGELF
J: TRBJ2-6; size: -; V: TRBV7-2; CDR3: ASSPRASGANVLT
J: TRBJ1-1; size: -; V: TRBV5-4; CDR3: ASSLYRGGGTEAF
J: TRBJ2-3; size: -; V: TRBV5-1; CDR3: ASSLGLGTDTQY
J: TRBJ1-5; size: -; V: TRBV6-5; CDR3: ASSIRGNQPQH
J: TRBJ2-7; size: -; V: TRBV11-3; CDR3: ASSLDLWGDTYEQY
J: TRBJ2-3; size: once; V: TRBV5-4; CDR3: ASSSKVYNGWTDTQY
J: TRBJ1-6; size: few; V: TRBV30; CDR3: AWREGPGGAALH
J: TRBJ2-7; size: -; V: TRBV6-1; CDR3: ASSDTGHEQY
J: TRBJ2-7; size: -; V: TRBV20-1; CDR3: SAIPVGEQY
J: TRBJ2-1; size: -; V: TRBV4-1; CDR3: ASSQVPRGHNEQF
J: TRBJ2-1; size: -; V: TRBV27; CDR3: ASSLAFKDNEQF
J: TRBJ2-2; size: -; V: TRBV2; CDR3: ARPDKTGGTGELF
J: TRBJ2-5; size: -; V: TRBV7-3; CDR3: ASSRAQKETQY
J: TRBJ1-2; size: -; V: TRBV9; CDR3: ASSVEALRGHYGYT
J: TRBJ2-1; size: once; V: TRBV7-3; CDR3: ASSPSGDAYNEQF
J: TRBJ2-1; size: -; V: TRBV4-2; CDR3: ASSQDTLLAGPYNEQF
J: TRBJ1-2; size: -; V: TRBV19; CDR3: ASSRDGGALAAYT
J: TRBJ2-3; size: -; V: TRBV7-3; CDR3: ASRRRGSNTDTQY